This paragraph covers one T cell receptor beta chain sequence. Its specificity is unknown. At one of its ends the junction is not consistent with the germline gene, which may arise from a read error. These data originate in a study of cytomegalovirus exposure and HLA in healthy donors. Whole-study results and caveats: Common viral pathogens seemed, in a later analysis, to connect with several of the most significant clusters.

The PCR used 60 Vbeta and 13 Jbeta primers. Method: immunoSEQ multiplex PCR; TCRdb's copy keeps in-frame clones and lacks some. This sample yields under 150,000 clones, of which 84% are seen a single time; roughly 3% belongs to the top ten. The receptor comes from a man aged 45-65 years in good health and CMV-seronegative. The sequencing input was PBMCs.

The CDR3 sequence is CASSLVLGGGNQLQHF. The CDR3 nucleotides read TGTGCCAGCAGCTTAGTTCTGGGGGGTGGCAATCAGCTCCAGCATTTT. J is TRBJ1-5 and V is TRBV7-9, with D possibly being TRBD1 (5 bases). CDR3 length equals 16 residues. Germline V lookup: CDR1 SEHNR, CDR2 FQNEAQ (reference sequence).